The source of this T cell receptor (beta chain) is a study of CD8 T cells in ankylosing spondylitis. Broader study findings: Reports of some motif variants in reactive arthritis synovial fluid and blood predate this one. Researchers report that disease-linked clones proved CD8+ and relatively rare in peripheral blood. The clones that were linked to disease were reported to be significantly enriched in matched synovial fluid samples from ankylosing spondylitis patients. In ankylosing spondylitis blood, a motif of roughly eight highly homologous TCR beta variants appeared characteristic.

Germline V gives CDR1 MNHEY, CDR2 SVGEGT. The CDR3 length is 16 residues. Trimming left V 4 bases short and J 0 bases short, with 14 bases between. The table lists this clonotype with many counts. The target antigen is unknown. Quantitative 5'-RACE with molecular barcodes generated TCR beta libraries. TCRdb processed the 5' RACE reads anew with MiXCR; each CDR3 protein has one entry. The sample yields about 510,000 distinct CDR3 sequences, 5.3% seen once. Specimen: blood, either unsorted or a sorted T cell fraction (not recorded which). V usage is TRBV6-2 or TRBV6-3 and J usage is TRBJ2-3; either TRBD1 or TRBD2 may fit D (5 bases each). The receptor was isolated from a male donor with ankylosing spondylitis. CDR3 sequence: CASSSRDVASTDTQYF. In nucleotides, the CDR3 is TGTGCCAGCAGTTCCAGGGACGTAGCGAGCACAGATACGCAGTATTTT.